This T cell receptor (beta chain) emerged from a study of T cell clones after liver transplantation (dated by TCRdb to about 2019). In the study overall: The samples were obtained from ITN030ST, a randomized trial that attempted immunosuppression withdrawal within 2 years after liver transplantation. Donor-reactive T cell clones were identified by TCRbeta sequencing after a pre-transplant mixed lymphocyte reaction and then tracked in post-transplant blood. As an antigen-independent comparator for donor-reactive sequences, third party-reactive TCRbeta sequences were also identified from pre-transplant MLRs. Of the eight recipients, a few were HCV-positive, while the remaining recipients had been transplanted for non-autoimmune, non-viral indications. Until randomization at 12-24 months post-transplant, subjects were given standard immunosuppression, with no induction therapy. To count as tolerant, a recipient had to stay completely off immunosuppression for at least one year without liver enzymes climbing beyond twice the upper limit of normal. Blood samples were collected pre-transplant, then pre-randomization ahead of withdrawal, and finally post-randomization once withdrawal had either been completed or failed. The studied cohort comprised 8 liver transplant recipients, 3 classified as tolerant and 5 as non-tolerant.

What the research found in general, with its limitations: In 5 of 8 subjects, circulating donor-reactive CD4 TCRbeta sequences decreased significantly after transplant, regardless of tolerance or HCV status. A greater decline was seen for donor-reactive sequences than for third party-reactive sequences, suggesting partial antigen-specific deletion unrelated to withdrawal success. Once repertoire turnover was taken into account, donor-reactive detection showed a significant reduction for CD4 in 7 of 8 subjects and for CD8 in 8 of 8. Since no allograft tissue specimens were available, donor-reactive T cells may have migrated into the graft instead of being deleted. The conclusions were preliminary, being limited by small, heterogeneous patient numbers and by non-standardized post-transplant time points. In a couple of subjects, low numbers of available donor cells limited the measurable donor-reactive repertoire.

Thawed unstimulated PBMCs were stained for CD3, CD4 and CD8 and FACS-sorted into CD3+CD4+ and CD3+CD8+ populations. All 8 studied subjects were randomized to immunosuppression withdrawal. The Qiagen DNeasy Blood and Tissue Kit was used for isolation of genomic DNA. Using immunoSEQ, frozen genomic DNA was subjected to high-throughput TCRbeta CDR3 sequencing, a process that included PCR amplification, mapping, bias correction and internal controls. The published analysis was carried out like this. Only productive rearrangements were retained, with each unique TCRbeta sequence defined by its CDR3 nucleotide sequence together with its V and J gene. Donor-reactive sequences required at least 5-fold expansion in CFSE-low cells versus unstimulated pre-transplant cells and at least 0.01% frequency. Minimum frequency thresholds were set for each subject based on the unstimulated sample with the lowest template count, ensuring at least 90% detection power. Jensen-Shannon divergence between the top 1000 TCRbeta sequences after and before transplant was used to measure repertoire turnover. Two-sided Fisher's exact tests were used to test for changes in the detection of donor-reactive sequences. TCRdb obtained this table from immuneACCESS and retained in-frame rearrangements with V and J assigned. These tables miss some clones; where compared with another copy, unresolved V genes account for less than half of the shortfall, and the remainder is unexplained. That table is the source of V, J and clone size, and D and trimming were worked out from the DNA. Recorded for this sample are about 21,000 clones; over 85% of them occurred a single time. Together, the top ten hold 25% of the sample.

The CDR3 holds 18 amino acids from the cysteine to the phenylalanine. The DNA shown is the 54-base CDR3, in frame from base 1. Trimming at the junction amounts to 5 bases on V and 5 bases on J, and the germline ends lie 22 bases apart. CDR1 is given as LGHNT and CDR2 as FRNRAP, both from the germline V gene. As to this clone: This clone's antigen is unknown. Base qualities are missing; no much larger clone stands one base away.

The sequence was collected from a human patient who received a liver transplant. Following transplantation, T cells from the graft donor may be among those present. The source was CD8+ T cells from blood, collected around 27 months after liver transplant. The chain uses TRBV12-5 and TRBJ2-6; the D gene is possibly TRBD1, with 5 bases matching. The CDR3 here reads CASGPTRSGQSRANVLTF. Read as DNA, the sequence is TGTGCTAGTGGTCCTACTCGTTCAGGACAAAGTCGGGCCAACGTCCTGACTTTC.